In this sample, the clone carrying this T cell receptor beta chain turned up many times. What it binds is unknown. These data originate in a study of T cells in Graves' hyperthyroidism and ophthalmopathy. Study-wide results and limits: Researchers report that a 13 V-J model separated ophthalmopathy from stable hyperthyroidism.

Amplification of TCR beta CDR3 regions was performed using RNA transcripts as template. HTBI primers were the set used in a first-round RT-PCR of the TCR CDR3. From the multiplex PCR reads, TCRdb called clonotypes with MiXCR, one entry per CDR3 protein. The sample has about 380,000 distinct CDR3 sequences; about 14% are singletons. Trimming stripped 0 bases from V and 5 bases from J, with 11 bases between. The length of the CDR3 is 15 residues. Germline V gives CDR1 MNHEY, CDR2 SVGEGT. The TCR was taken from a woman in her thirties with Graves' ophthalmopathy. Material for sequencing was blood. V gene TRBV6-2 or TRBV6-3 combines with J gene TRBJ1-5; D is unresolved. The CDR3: CASSYSFARDQPQHF. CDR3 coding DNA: TGTGCCAGCAGTTACTCGTTTGCAAGGGATCAGCCCCAGCATTTT.